The 24 T cell receptor beta chains below come from one sample, sequenced in a study of T cell repertoires in cytomegalovirus infection. No antigen is known for these receptors. TCRdb recomputed calls from the reads with MiXCR, one row per CDR3 protein. The table records about 900,000 distinct CDR3 sequences, about a third of them present only once. This specimen consisted of cultured CD8+ T cells from PBMCs, obtained from culture after CMV antigen stimulation. The receptors stem from a human donor in good health (CMV status not recorded). Some clones in this sample may be carry-over from other donors' samples.

The rearrangement uses TRBV4-3 and TRBJ1-2; 9 bases fit TRBD1. This CDR3 has 17 amino acids. Germline loops: CDR1 LGHNA, CDR2 YSLEER. The V gene end was trimmed by 8 bases and the J gene end by 4 bases; junction bases not matched to a gene: 17. CDR3 loop: CASADLMTGGESYGYTF. The CDR3 nucleotides read TGCGCCAGCGCTGACCTAATGACAGGGGGGGAGAGCTATGGCTACACCTTC.

This clonotype was seen repeatedly, ten times or more. This rearrangement joins TRBV7-9 to TRBJ2-3; tentative D call: TRBD2 (6 bases). V was pared by 5 bases and J by 2 bases, with 11 bases between. The CDR3 runs to 14 residues. The V gene's germline CDR1 is SEHNR and CDR2 FQNEAQ (reference sequence). The CDR3 here is CASSTWDSTDTQYF. The CDR3, as DNA: TGTGCCAGCAGCACCTGGGACTCCACAGATACGCAGTATTTT.

This clonotype was seen ten or more times. The V call is TRBV7-8, the J call TRBJ2-7; no clear D. CDR3 length: 13 residues. V was trimmed by 5 bases and J by 6 bases, leaving 14 bases between them. The germline V gene has CDR1 SGHVS and CDR2 FQNEAQ. The CDR3 sequence: CASSPRVGGEQYV. In DNA form, the CDR3 reads TGTGCCAGCAGCCCTAGGGTCGGCGGCGAGCAGTACGTC.

The chain has TRBV20-1 and TRBJ2-7, with D tentatively TRBD1 (6 bases). The CDR3 has 12 residues. V shed 5 bases and J shed 5 bases, with 13 bases lying between them. Germline values: CDR1 DFQATT, CDR2 SNEGSKA (reference sequence). In DNA form, the CDR3 reads TGCAGTGCTCGTTTCAGGGGTAACGAGCAGTACTTC. This sequence encodes CSARFRGNEQYF.

This clonotype came up a few times. The gene calls are TRBV10-1 and TRBJ2-7; TRBD1 agrees at 8 bases. This CDR3 has 14 residues. The trim removed 3 bases at V and 6 bases at J, leaving 7 bases unmatched. In germline, CDR1 is WNHNN, CDR2 SYGVQD (reference sequence). DNA for the CDR3: TGCGCCAGCAGTGAATACCGGACAGGGACCGAGCAGTACTTC. This codes for CASSEYRTGTEQYF.

The chain uses TRBV29-1 and TRBJ1-2; 11 bases line up with TRBD1. Germline V lookup: CDR1 SQVTM, CDR2 ANQGSEA. With V trimmed by 3 bases and J by 2 bases, 8 bases remained unmatched. CDR3 size: 16 residues. This CDR3 is CSVDRDRGSINYGYTF. The CDR3 bases are TGCAGCGTTGACCGGGACAGGGGGTCCATCAACTATGGCTACACCTTC.

J is TRBJ1-2 and V is TRBV7-9; 8 positions agree with TRBD1. CDR3 length: 15 residues. In germline, CDR1 is SEHNR, CDR2 FQNEAQ (reference sequence). V shed 7 bases, J shed 1 base, and the junction held 8 bases outside the gene matches. CDR3 loop: CASTLSGGGNYGYTF. CDR3 coding DNA: TGTGCCAGCACCTTGTCAGGGGGCGGTAACTATGGCTACACCTTC. The variable domain in full, completed from reference TRBV7-9 and TRBJ1-2, reads DTGVSQNPRHKITKRGQNVTFRCDPISEHNRLYWYRQTLGQGPEFLTYFQNEAQLEKSRLLSDRFSAERPKGSFSTLEIQRTEQGDSAMYLCASTLSGGGNYGYTFGSGTRLTVV.

This clonotype was seen at least ten times. J is TRBJ1-2 and V is TRBV7-8; the match to TRBD1 covers 7 bases. Trimming took 5 bases from V and 6 from J; bases not matched to a gene: 9. Germline V lookup: CDR1 SGHVS, CDR2 FQNEAQ. The CDR3 has 14 residues. CDR3 nucleotide sequence: TGTGCCAGCAGCAATGACAGGGCTTCGCATGGCTACACCTTC. It yields the protein CASSNDRASHGYTF.

This clonotype occurred many times. The rearrangement uses TRBV7-8 and TRBJ1-2; D gene unclear. Between the trimmed V and J ends, which lost 5 bases and 8 bases, there was a span of 12 bases. CDR1 and CDR2 (germline): SGHVS, FQNEAQ. The CDR3 contains 12 residues. CDR3 DNA sequence: TGTGCCAGCAGCACGACGGCGGGAGGCTACACCTTC. Translating gives CASSTTAGGYTF.

This clonotype was counted ten times or more. The V call is TRBV6-1, the J call TRBJ2-7; unclear D gene. CDR3 length: 13 residues. Per germline, CDR1 MNHNS and CDR2 SASEGT. V dropped 4 bases and J dropped 4 bases, with 11 bases sitting between them. CDR3 sequence: CASSALYGYEQYV. DNA of the CDR3: TGTGCCAGCAGTGCTCTGTATGGGTACGAGCAGTACGTC.

The V call is TRBV6-2 or TRBV6-3, the J call TRBJ2-3; D remains ambiguous. This CDR3 region has 16 residues. The V and J ends lost 0 bases and 1 base respectively, with 11 bases between them. Germline V gene lookup returns CDR1 MNHEY and CDR2 SVGEGT. This CDR3 reads CASSYSAREGTDTQYF. The CDR3 nucleotides are TGTGCCAGCAGTTACTCGGCTAGGGAAGGCACAGATACGCAGTATTTT.

The J gene is TRBJ2-2, the V gene TRBV7-8; the match to TRBD2 covers 9 bases. CDR1 SGHVS and CDR2 FQNEAQ come from the germline V gene. This CDR3 region has 15 residues. Trimming removed 8 bases from V and 6 bases from J; junction bases left unmatched: 10. CDR3 amino acids: CASDGGGAISGELFF. DNA of the CDR3: TGTGCCAGCGACGGCGGGGGGGCAATCTCCGGGGAGCTGTTTTTT.

V is TRBV27 and J is TRBJ2-7; 8 bases line up with TRBD1. This CDR3 is 15 amino acids long. The V gene end was trimmed by 2 bases and the J gene end by 3 bases; junction bases not matched to a gene: 6. The germline V gene has CDR1 MNHEY and CDR2 SMNVEV (reference sequence). CDR3 loop: CASSLRGQGLYEQYV. The CDR3, as DNA: TGTGCCAGCAGTTTAAGAGGACAGGGTCTCTACGAGCAGTACGTC.

This chain joins TRBV15 and TRBJ1-6; maybe TRBD1 (6 bases). The ends were cut back, 3 bases at V and 7 bases at J, with 13 bases in the middle. From germline, CDR1 is LNHNV and CDR2 YYDKDF (reference sequence). The CDR3 extends over 15 amino acids. The CDR3 region is CATSSKGGPNSPLHF. CDR3 sequence (DNA): TGTGCCACCAGCAGTAAAGGGGGGCCCAATTCACCCCTCCACTTT.

This clonotype came up a few times. This rearrangement joins TRBV6-6 to TRBJ1-2; the match to TRBD1 covers 9 bases. Germline values: CDR1 MNHNY, CDR2 SVGAGI (reference sequence). The CDR3 is made up of 16 amino acids. The ends lost 4 bases at V and 6 bases at J; junction bases unmatched: 12. For the CDR3, the DNA is TGTGCCAGCAGTTTGAGTTGGACAGGGGCCCCGCATGGCTACACCTTC. Amino acids: CASSLSWTGAPHGYTF.

This clonotype was picked up a small number of times. The chain uses TRBV27 and TRBJ1-4; no clear D. There are 13 residues in the CDR3. Germline CDR1 MNHEY, CDR2 SMNVEV (reference sequence). V dropped 8 bases and J dropped 6 bases, with 13 bases sitting between them. Here the CDR3 DNA reads TGTGCCAGCCGACCCCTTGGGGATGAAAAACTGTTTTTT. The encoded protein is CASRPLGDEKLFF.

This chain uses TRBV6-2 or TRBV6-3 with TRBJ2-7; 7 bases map to TRBD1. Germline assignment: CDR1 MNHEY and CDR2 SVGEGT. The CDR3 extends over 17 amino acids. Unmatched junction bases numbered 10, after V lost 2 bases and J lost 0 bases. The CDR3, as DNA: TGTGCCAGCAGTTACGACCCTCGGGCAGGGGGCTCCTACGAGCAGTACTTC. This codes for CASSYDPRAGGSYEQYF.

This sequence joins TRBV6-5 and TRBJ2-2, with a tentative D call TRBD1 (5 bases). The CDR3 is 15 amino acids. CDR1 and CDR2 from the germline V gene are MNHEY and SVGAGI. The V end was cut by 2 bases, the J end by 7 bases, with 14 bases between. DNA for the CDR3: TGTGCCAGCAGTTACCAGGGATCGTATGACGGGGAGCTGTTTTTT. Its protein is CASSYQGSYDGELFF.

This clonotype was found many times. The chain couples TRBV7-8 to TRBJ2-2; D could derive from TRBD1 or TRBD2 (7 bases each). The V end lost 4 bases, the J end lost 1 base, and 10 bases lay between the germline ends. Germline V lookup: CDR1 SGHVS, CDR2 FQNEAQ. The CDR3 extends over 15 amino acids. The chain's CDR3 is CASSSRGGNTGELFF. CDR3 sequence (DNA): TGTGCCAGCAGCTCCAGGGGGGGGAACACCGGGGAGCTGTTTTTT.

This clonotype was seen a handful of times. This sequence joins TRBV7-9 and TRBJ1-2; 9 bases match TRBD1. With V trimmed by 4 bases and J by 4 bases, 1 base remained unmatched. The CDR3 extends over 13 amino acids. Germline V lookup: CDR1 SEHNR, CDR2 FQNEAQ (reference sequence). The CDR3 DNA sequence: TGTGCCAGCAGCTGGGACAGGGCCTATGGCTACACCTTC. Amino acids: CASSWDRAYGYTF. Filled out from reference TRBV7-9 and TRBJ1-2, the complete variable domain reads DTGVSQNPRHKITKRGQNVTFRCDPISEHNRLYWYRQTLGQGPEFLTYFQNEAQLEKSRLLSDRFSAERPKGSFSTLEIQRTEQGDSAMYLCASSWDRAYGYTFGSGTRLTVV.

This clonotype was seen a handful of times. This chain connects TRBV20-1 to TRBJ1-2, with a weak D call TRBD1 (5 bases). Trimming shortened V by 3 bases and J by 8 bases, and 10 bases separated the two germline ends. CDR3 size: 11 residues. From germline, CDR1 is DFQATT and CDR2 SNEGSKA (reference sequence). The CDR3 here is CSASRQGGYTF. For the CDR3, the DNA is TGCAGTGCTAGTCGTCAGGGCGGCTACACCTTC.

The CDR3 DNA follows: TGTGCCAGCAGTTTAGGGGGGGTCCCCTACGAGCAGTACGTC. Translating gives CASSLGGVPYEQYV. The J gene is TRBJ2-7, the V gene TRBV27; TRBD2 matches 7 bases. This CDR3 comprises 14 residues. J was trimmed by 2 bases and V by 2 bases; bases with no gene match: 3. Germline values: CDR1 MNHEY, CDR2 SMNVEV (reference sequence).

This clonotype has a handful of counts. The chain combines TRBV9 with TRBJ2-1; D unresolved. CDR1 is SGDLS and CDR2 is YYNGEE in the germline V gene. Trimming pared 4 bases from V and 0 bases from J, leaving 8 bases between. The CDR3 runs 14 residues. CDR3 sequence reads: CASSKESSYNEQFF. Here the CDR3 DNA reads TGTGCCAGCAGCAAAGAAAGCTCCTACAATGAGCAGTTCTTC.

The chain joins TRBV20-1 to TRBJ1-2; TRBD1 might be the D (5 bases). Trimming shortened V by 3 bases and J by 5 bases, and 13 bases separated the two germline ends. In germline, CDR1 is DFQATT, CDR2 SNEGSKA (reference sequence). This CDR3 spans 13 amino acids. CDR3 region: CSASAGAGYGYTF. In DNA, the CDR3 is TGCAGTGCTAGCGCGGGCGCAGGGTATGGCTACACCTTC.